These T cell receptor beta chains were read from a single sample in a study of T-cell memory formation after mild COVID-19. Each CDR3 protein is one row after TCRdb ran MiXCR on the 5' RACE reads. The repertoire has under 250,000 distinct CDR3 sequences, approximately 10% of them found once; the top ten carry 3% to 3.5%. Sequenced input: PBMCs or a T cell subset sorted from them (not recorded which). The receptors derive from a man aged 18 to 35 who had mild COVID-19 (a few samples of this study predate the infection). Cell type and time point are not known. Both conserved end residues are part of each CDR3. The order of the fields is clone size, J gene, CDR3 length, V gene, D gene, CDR3 DNA, CDR3 protein. The D gene is left open where the match is weak. Expanded clones get a size class; other rows say once, few or many, or leave the size out.

clone size: few
J gene: TRBJ2-7
CDR3 length: 15
V gene: TRBV5-6
D gene: .
CDR3 DNA: TGTGCCAGCAGCCCGGGTTTAGGGCCGGGGTACGAGCAGTACTTC
CDR3 protein: CASSPGLGPGYEQYF

clone size: many
J gene: TRBJ2-2
CDR3 length: 16
V gene: TRBV4-3
D gene: .
CDR3 DNA: TGCGCCAGCAGCCAAGATCGGCCCGGGGTCAGCGGGGAGCTGTTTTTT
CDR3 protein: CASSQDRPGVSGELFF

clone size: few
J gene: TRBJ1-5
CDR3 length: 14
V gene: TRBV20-1
D gene: .
CDR3 DNA: TGCAGTGCTCAGTTCGGGAATCGTAATCAGCCCCAGCATTTT
CDR3 protein: CSAQFGNRNQPQHF

clone size: few
J gene: TRBJ2-3
CDR3 length: 15
V gene: TRBV5-1
D gene: TRBD2
CDR3 DNA: TGCGCCAGCAGCTGGCAAGCGGGGGGCCCAGATACGCAGTATTTT
CDR3 protein: CASSWQAGGPDTQYF

clone size: .
J gene: TRBJ2-1
CDR3 length: 15
V gene: TRBV12-3/TRBV12-4
D gene: TRBD2
CDR3 DNA: TGTGCCAGCAGGGGGCTGGCGGGGGGATACAATGAGCAGTTCTTC
CDR3 protein: CASRGLAGGYNEQFF

clone size: .
J gene: TRBJ1-5
CDR3 length: 15
V gene: TRBV28
D gene: TRBD1
CDR3 DNA: TGTGCCAGCAGTGCCCTTGAGGGGGCGCGACAGCCCCAGCATTTT
CDR3 protein: CASSALEGARQPQHF

clone size: .
J gene: TRBJ1-1
CDR3 length: 12
V gene: TRBV4-1
D gene: .
CDR3 DNA: TGCGCCAGCAGCAATTCTCACGGTTCGGCTTTCTTT
CDR3 protein: CASSNSHGSAFF

clone size: few
J gene: TRBJ1-2
CDR3 length: 14
V gene: TRBV7-8
D gene: .
CDR3 DNA: TGTGCCAGCAGCTTGGGTCTTCGTCGGAGGGGCTACACCTTC
CDR3 protein: CASSLGLRRRGYTF

clone size: .
J gene: TRBJ1-1
CDR3 length: 12
V gene: TRBV11-2
D gene: .
CDR3 DNA: TGTGCCAGCAGCTTTAGAGGGGCTGAAGCTTTCTTT
CDR3 protein: CASSFRGAEAFF

clone size: .
J gene: TRBJ1-2
CDR3 length: 15
V gene: TRBV5-1
D gene: .
CDR3 DNA: TGCGCCAGCAGCTTGTTTTCTGGCGAGAGAGGTGGCTACACCTTC
CDR3 protein: CASSLFSGERGGYTF

clone size: .
J gene: TRBJ2-2
CDR3 length: 11
V gene: TRBV20-1
D gene: .
CDR3 DNA: TGCAGTGCTACAGGGTCCGGGGAGCTGTTTTTT
CDR3 protein: CSATGSGELFF

clone size: few
J gene: TRBJ2-3
CDR3 length: 16
V gene: TRBV20-1
D gene: .
CDR3 DNA: TGCAGTGCTCGTCCCCACCCGGGCGCGCGCACAGATACGCAGTATTTT
CDR3 protein: CSARPHPGARTDTQYF

clone size: many
J gene: TRBJ2-2
CDR3 length: 15
V gene: TRBV5-1
D gene: TRBD1
CDR3 DNA: TGCGCCAGCAGCTTGGGACAGGGGCACACCGGGGAGCTGTTTTTT
CDR3 protein: CASSLGQGHTGELFF

clone size: .
J gene: TRBJ2-3
CDR3 length: 13
V gene: TRBV7-7
D gene: .
CDR3 DNA: TGTGCCAGCAGCCCAGAGGAACTCTCTACGCAGTATTTT
CDR3 protein: CASSPEELSTQYF

clone size: few
J gene: TRBJ2-3
CDR3 length: 14
V gene: TRBV20-1
D gene: TRBD2
CDR3 DNA: TGCAGTGCCCCCAGCGGGGGAAACACAGATACGCAGTATTTT
CDR3 protein: CSAPSGGNTDTQYF

clone size: .
J gene: TRBJ2-3
CDR3 length: 18
V gene: TRBV12-3/TRBV12-4
D gene: TRBD2
CDR3 DNA: TGTGCCAGCACCGCCCGGGGAGGACTAGCCCCCCGGCGGGATACGCAGTATTTT
CDR3 protein: CASTARGGLAPRRDTQYF

clone size: many
J gene: TRBJ2-6
CDR3 length: 15
V gene: TRBV5-1
D gene: .
CDR3 DNA: TGTGCTAGCAGCTTAGGGGCCTCTGGGGCCAACGTCCTGACTTTC
CDR3 protein: CASSLGASGANVLTF

clone size: many
J gene: TRBJ2-3
CDR3 length: 15
V gene: TRBV5-8
D gene: TRBD1
CDR3 DNA: TGTGCCAGCAGCCACGGACAGGGAGGAACAGATACGCAGTATTTT
CDR3 protein: CASSHGQGGTDTQYF

clone size: .
J gene: TRBJ2-2
CDR3 length: 15
V gene: TRBV7-2
D gene: .
CDR3 DNA: TGTGCCAGCAGCTTAGTATCAGTTGCGGCACGGGAGCTGTTTTTT
CDR3 protein: CASSLVSVAARELFF

clone size: .
J gene: TRBJ2-5
CDR3 length: 17
V gene: TRBV15
D gene: TRBD2
CDR3 DNA: TGTGCCACCAGCAGGCTCCGGGCGGGGGGCCGCCAAGAGACCCAGTACTTC
CDR3 protein: CATSRLRAGGRQETQYF

clone size: few
J gene: TRBJ1-1
CDR3 length: 13
V gene: TRBV18
D gene: TRBD1
CDR3 DNA: TGTGCCAGCTCCCAGGGGGAGGACACTGAAGCTTTCTTT
CDR3 protein: CASSQGEDTEAFF

clone size: many
J gene: TRBJ1-4
CDR3 length: 14
V gene: TRBV20-1
D gene: .
CDR3 DNA: TGCAGTGCTAGAAGCAGGGGCGGTAATGAAAAACTGTTTTTT
CDR3 protein: CSARSRGGNEKLFF

clone size: .
J gene: TRBJ1-5
CDR3 length: 14
V gene: TRBV19
D gene: .
CDR3 DNA: TGTGCCAGTAGCTTCGTCGAGCGGAATCAGCCCCAGCATTTT
CDR3 protein: CASSFVERNQPQHF

clone size: few
J gene: TRBJ2-2
CDR3 length: 15
V gene: TRBV2
D gene: TRBD2
CDR3 DNA: TGTGCCAGCAACGGACTAGCGGGGAACACCGGGGAGCTGTTTTTT
CDR3 protein: CASNGLAGNTGELFF